This entry lists 32 T cell receptor beta chains sequenced from one sample in a study of post-analysis software for immune sequencing data. Study-wide findings and caveats: The five TRBV segments detected at higher frequency in patients than in controls included TRBV5-6, TRBV5-1 and TRBV20-1.

Antigens of these TCRs are unknown. TCR beta cDNA libraries had unique molecular identifiers. Via MiXCR, TCRdb re-called the PCR reads, giving one row per CDR3 protein. This sample has 350,000 to 450,000 distinct CDR3 sequences, with approximately 38% found just once. Sequenced input: blood. Source of these receptors: a girl aged 2 to 10 with multiple sclerosis.

The V gene is TRBV5-1, the J gene TRBJ2-7, with 7 bases aligning to TRBD2. The CDR3 covers 16 residues. The germline CDR1 and CDR2 sequences are SGHRS and YFSETQ. With 3 bases clipped from V and 2 bases from J, the junction kept 11 bases outside the gene matches. The CDR3 sequence is CASSWGGSGATYEQYF. The CDR3 region has the DNA TGCGCCAGCAGCTGGGGGGGGAGCGGGGCGACCTACGAGCAGTACTTC.

This clonotype was observed a few times. The chain links TRBV6-1 to TRBJ2-3; unclear D gene. Germline V gene data show CDR1 as MNHNS and CDR2 as SASEGT. The V end lost 0 bases, the J end lost 0 bases, and 10 bases lay between the germline ends. This CDR3 is 16 amino acids long. CDR3 protein: CASSEAGRTSTDTQYF. Written as DNA, the CDR3 is TGTGCCAGCAGTGAAGCAGGTCGAACGAGCACAGATACGCAGTATTTT.

The gene calls are TRBV10-2 and TRBJ1-5; TRBD1 is a possible D gene (6 bases). The V and J ends lost 4 bases and 4 bases respectively, with 14 bases between them. This CDR3 region has 15 residues. Germline V gene data show CDR1 as WSHSY and CDR2 as SAAADI. CDR3: CASSAVTGLNQPQHF. CDR3 DNA: TGCGCCAGCAGTGCGGTGACAGGTCTTAATCAGCCCCAGCATTTT.

This clonotype has more than one count but fewer than ten. The chain carries TRBV27 and TRBJ2-7; D possibly corresponds to TRBD1 (5 bases). Trimming removed 2 bases at V and 6 bases at J, with 14 bases between. The length of the CDR3 is 14 residues. Germline CDR1 is MNHEY and CDR2 is SMNVEV (reference sequence). The CDR3 here is CASSLPDRLGEQYF. In nucleotides, the CDR3 is TGTGCCAGCAGTTTACCTGACAGACTGGGCGAGCAGTACTTC.

The chain couples TRBV29-1 to TRBJ2-7, with 12 bases aligning to TRBD2. V shed 2 bases and J 4 bases; nucleotides not matched to a gene: 0. The length of the CDR3 is 13 residues. Germline V gene data show CDR1 as SQVTM and CDR2 as ANQGSEA. DNA of the CDR3: TGCAGCGTTGAAACTAGCGGGAGGTACGAGCAGTACTTC. Translating gives CSVETSGRYEQYF.

CDR3 residues: CASGHYGYEQYF. CDR3 DNA sequence: TGTGCCAGTGGACATTACGGCTACGAGCAGTACTTC. The genes are TRBV28 and TRBJ2-7, with a possible D match to TRBD1 (5 bases). The CDR3 has 12 amino acids. Trimming left V 9 bases short and J 3 bases short, with 12 bases between. Germline V gene lookup returns CDR1 MDHEN and CDR2 SYDVKM.

This clonotype was counted ten times or more. The rearrangement links TRBV7-6 to TRBJ2-7, with TRBD1 as a possible D gene (6 bases). Trimming removed 6 bases at V and 2 bases at J, with 11 bases between. The CDR3 length is 13 residues. CDR1 and CDR2 (germline): SGHVS, FNYEAQ. CDR3 sequence: CASSFGQTYEQYF. The CDR3 region has the DNA TGTGCCAGCAGTTTTGGACAGACCTACGAGCAGTACTTC.

This clonotype was detected ten times or more. This chain uses TRBV29-1 with TRBJ2-7; D ambiguous. Per the germline V gene, CDR1 is SQVTM and CDR2 is ANQGSEA. Between the trimmed V and J ends, which lost 4 bases and 3 bases, there was a span of 7 bases. CDR3 length: 11 amino acids. The CDR3 here is CSVVGSYEQYF. The CDR3 DNA is TGCAGCGTTGTCGGCAGCTACGAGCAGTACTTC.

This clonotype was counted only a few times. The chain uses TRBV20-1 and TRBJ2-7; 10 nucleotides align to TRBD2. In germline, CDR1 is DFQATT, CDR2 SNEGSKA (reference sequence). V lost 5 bases to trimming and J lost 2 bases; unmatched junction nucleotides: 6. The length of the CDR3 is 14 residues. CDR3 coding DNA: TGCAGTGCTCATCTAGCGGGGGCTGCCTACGAGCAGTACTTC. Amino acid sequence: CSAHLAGAAYEQYF.

This chain connects TRBV6-5 to TRBJ1-2; D call uncertain. The CDR3 extends over 13 amino acids. Trimming left V 5 bases short and J 4 bases short, with 11 bases between. The germline CDR1 and CDR2 sequences are MNHEY and SVGAGI. In nucleotides, the CDR3 is TGTGCCAGCAGTAGTGGACGAGGCTATGGCTACACCTTC. It yields the protein CASSSGRGYGYTF.

The chain combines TRBV14 with TRBJ2-7; 8 nucleotides agree with TRBD2. The length of the CDR3 is 14 residues. Germline CDR1 SGHDN, CDR2 FVKESK. Trimming at V came to 1 base and at J to 4 bases, leaving 3 bases not matched to a gene. The CDR3 sequence: CASSQGGGSYEQYF. DNA for the CDR3: TGTGCCAGCAGCCAAGGCGGGGGGTCTTACGAGCAGTACTTC.

This clonotype was observed a handful of times. The chain carries TRBV29-1 and TRBJ2-1, with D unclear. This CDR3 is 12 amino acids long. V lost 7 bases, J lost 8 bases, and 15 bases lay in between. The germline V gene encodes CDR1 SQVTM and CDR2 ANQGSEA. The CDR3 DNA is TGCAGCGCTTCAACCTACCGCTATGAGCAGTTCTTC. Its protein is CSASTYRYEQFF.

The chain has TRBV6-5 and TRBJ1-6, with 9 bases aligning to TRBD1. The V gene end was trimmed by 5 bases and the J gene end by 5 bases; junction bases not matched to a gene: 4. The length of the CDR3 is 15 residues. Germline CDR1 is MNHEY and CDR2 is SVGAGI. In DNA, the CDR3 is TGTGCCAGCAGTCGGGACAGGGCCGATAATTCACCCCTCCACTTT. Its translation is CASSRDRADNSPLHF.

Regarding this clonotype: A single base separates this from a much larger clone, so it may be a read error. V usage is TRBV4-1 and J usage is TRBJ1-2; D remains unclear. The germline CDR1 and CDR2 sequences are MGHRA and YSYEKL. CDR3 length: 15 amino acids. The chain's CDR3 is CASSLSDGANYGYAF. The DNA for the CDR3 is TGCGCCAGCAGTCTTTCGGACGGAGCGAACTATGGCTACGCCTTC.

The rearrangement uses TRBV29-1 and TRBJ2-1, with D perhaps TRBD2 (5 bases). V was shortened by 7 bases and J by 4 bases, with 14 bases between the two germline ends. CDR1 is SQVTM, CDR2 ANQGSEA, per germline. The CDR3 runs to 13 residues. DNA for the CDR3: TGCAGCGGGCGGGCTAGTGATTACAATGAGCAGTTCTTC. Its protein product is CSGRASDYNEQFF.

This chain links TRBV6-5 with TRBJ2-6; 8 nucleotides align to TRBD1. Trimming cost V 8 bases and J 5 bases; bases outside gene matches: 5. The germline CDR1 and CDR2 sequences are MNHEY and SVGAGI. The CDR3 spans 14 residues. CDR3 region: CASSGGIRANVLTF. CDR3 sequence (DNA): TGTGCCAGCTCAGGGGGCATTAGGGCCAACGTCCTGACTTTC.

Many counts were recorded for this clonotype. This rearrangement joins TRBV6-5 to TRBJ1-1; D is ambiguous. Germline V gives CDR1 MNHEY, CDR2 SVGAGI. The CDR3 extends over 13 amino acids. V lost 2 bases to trimming and J lost 4 bases, with 8 bases between them. The DNA of the CDR3 is TGTGCCAGCAGTTACCCCCGGGGCACTGAAGCTTTCTTT. This codes for CASSYPRGTEAFF.

This clonotype has more than one count but fewer than ten. The J gene is TRBJ2-3, the V gene TRBV20-1, with 9 bases aligning to TRBD2. The CDR3 contains 16 residues. In germline, CDR1 is DFQATT, CDR2 SNEGSKA (reference sequence). The junction had 8 bases not matched to a gene; V was cut back by 0 bases and J by 4 bases. Here the CDR3 DNA reads TGCAGTGCTAGAGATTGGGCTAGCGGGGCCCCAGATACGCAGTATTTT. Translation gives CSARDWASGAPDTQYF.

This clonotype has a handful of counts. The J gene is TRBJ1-6, the V gene TRBV7-2; possible D gene TRBD1, 5 bases. Germline loops: CDR1 SGHTA, CDR2 FQGNSA. V lost 6 bases, J lost 8 bases, and 14 bases lay in between. This CDR3 contains 14 residues. The CDR3 DNA sequence: TGTGCCAGCAGTTCCTGGGGGGAGGATTCACCCCTCCACTTT. Protein product: CASSSWGEDSPLHF.

This clonotype has a count of ten or more. The chain couples TRBV7-3 to TRBJ2-5, with D possibly TRBD2 on 6 matching bases. The CDR3 length is 16 residues. V lost 0 bases and J lost 6, with 17 bases in between. Germline values: CDR1 SGHTA, CDR2 FQGTGA. The CDR3 spells CASSLTYGTGGKTQYF. The CDR3 nucleotides read TGTGCCAGCAGCTTAACGTACGGGACCGGGGGAAAGACCCAGTACTTC. The full variable domain, with the rest looked up from reference TRBV7-3 and TRBJ2-5, is GAGVSQTPSNKVTEKGKYVELRCDPISGHTALYWYRQSLGQGPEFLIYFQGTGAADDSGLPNDRFFAVRPEGSVSTLKIQRTERGDSAVYLCASSLTYGTGGKTQYFGPGTRLLVL.

The rearrangement uses TRBV10-3 and TRBJ2-1, with TRBD2 matching 11 bases. Losses at the gene ends were 2 bases for V and 10 bases for J; bases not matched to a gene: 10. The CDR3 loop spans 16 amino acids. Germline CDR1 and CDR2: ENHRY and SYGVKD. The CDR3 sequence is CAISETSGGPAGEQFF. The CDR3 DNA reads as TGTGCCATCAGTGAGACTAGCGGGGGCCCCGCCGGGGAGCAGTTCTTC.

The chain joins TRBV3-1 to TRBJ2-1, with D uncertain. Germline assignment: CDR1 LGHDT and CDR2 YNNKEL (reference sequence). Between the trimmed V and J ends, which lost 0 bases and 6 bases, there was a span of 3 bases. The CDR3 has 12 amino acids. The CDR3 here is CASSQDPNEQFF. Written as DNA, the CDR3 is TGTGCCAGCAGCCAAGATCCCAATGAGCAGTTCTTC.

This clonotype occurred a few times. The gene calls are TRBV20-1 and TRBJ2-7, with 8 bases fitting TRBD2. The J segment lost 0 bases and the V segment lost 4 bases, leaving 5 bases of the junction unmatched. Germline V gene lookup returns CDR1 DFQATT and CDR2 SNEGSKA (reference sequence). The CDR3 covers 14 residues. The CDR3 coding sequence is TGCAGTGCTATCCAGACTAGCGCCTCCTACGAGCAGTACTTC. This sequence encodes CSAIQTSASYEQYF.

This chain connects TRBV27 to TRBJ1-1; D gene ambiguous. Germline V CDR1 and CDR2: MNHEY, SMNVEV (reference sequence). The V end lost 7 bases, the J end lost 8 bases, and 17 bases lay between the germline ends. The CDR3 consists of 13 residues. The CDR3 here is CASKAGLKREAFF. In DNA form, the CDR3 reads TGTGCCAGCAAGGCAGGCCTTAAACGGGAAGCTTTCTTT.

The chain recombines TRBV20-1 with TRBJ1-1; D gene uncertain. V lost 2 bases to trimming and J lost 9 bases, with 10 bases between them. CDR1 and CDR2 (germline): DFQATT, SNEGSKA (reference sequence). This CDR3 is built from 11 residues. The CDR3 DNA sequence: TGCAGTGCTAGAAGCCAGGTAAAAGCTTTCTTT. The encoded protein is CSARSQVKAFF.

CDR3 in amino acids: CSARVAGGPVSYNEQFF. CDR3 DNA sequence: TGCAGTGCTAGAGTAGCGGGAGGGCCAGTATCCTACAATGAGCAGTTCTTC. The gene calls are TRBV20-1 and TRBJ2-1; 11 bases align to TRBD2. V shed 1 base and J 1 base; nucleotides not matched to a gene: 6. CDR1 is DFQATT, CDR2 SNEGSKA, per germline (reference sequence). The CDR3 contains 17 residues.

CDR3 DNA sequence: TGCAGTGCGGCCTCCACCTACGAGCAGTACTTC. It encodes CSAASTYEQYF. The chain recombines TRBV20-1 with TRBJ2-7, with D unresolved. This CDR3 has 11 residues. The V end lost 6 bases, the J end lost 2 bases, and 8 bases lay between the germline ends. Germline V gene sequence: CDR1 DFQATT, CDR2 SNEGSKA (reference sequence).

This clonotype was observed a few times. V is TRBV29-1 and J is TRBJ2-7, with 8 bases identical to TRBD1. V was clipped by 6 bases and J by 3 bases; unmatched bases: 4. This CDR3 spans 12 amino acids. Germline V gene sequence: CDR1 SQVTM, CDR2 ANQGSEA. CDR3 sequence reads: CSVGDRFYEQYF. The CDR3 DNA is TGCAGCGTCGGGGACAGGTTCTACGAGCAGTACTTC.

J is TRBJ2-7 and V is TRBV14; TRBD1 is a possible D gene (6 bases). The CDR3 consists of 12 residues. The V end was cut by 0 bases, the J end by 10 bases, with 10 bases between. From germline, CDR1 is SGHDN and CDR2 FVKESK. CDR3 loop: CASSQETGSQYF. The DNA for the CDR3 is TGTGCCAGCAGCCAAGAAACAGGGTCTCAGTACTTC.

This clonotype was found a few times. This chain links TRBV12-3 or TRBV12-4 with TRBJ2-1; either TRBD1 or TRBD2 may supply D (5 bases each). V was cut by 6 bases and J by 9 bases, with 15 bases left in between. This CDR3 is built from 13 residues. CDR3 DNA sequence: TGTGCCAGCAGCCTCGGGGCTGGCACTGAGCAGTTCTTC. Protein product: CASSLGAGTEQFF.

V usage is TRBV3-1 and J usage is TRBJ1-4; 7 bases match TRBD1. V shed 7 bases, J shed 5 bases, and the junction held 7 bases outside the gene matches. Germline V lookup: CDR1 LGHDT, CDR2 YNNKEL (reference sequence). This CDR3 contains 14 residues. This chain's CDR3 is CASMPRDRNEKLFF. The CDR3 DNA sequence: TGTGCCAGCATGCCGAGGGACAGAAATGAAAAACTGTTTTTT. The entire variable domain, with the rest obtained from reference TRBV3-1 and TRBJ1-4, is as follows: DTAVSQTPKYLVTQMGNDKSIKCEQNLGHDTMYWYKQDSKKFLKIMFSYNNKELIINETVPNRFSPKSPDKAHLNLHINSLELGDSAVYFCASMPRDRNEKLFFGSGTQLSVL.

V gene TRBV20-1 combines with J gene TRBJ1-5; perhaps TRBD1 as D (5 bases). The germline V and J ends were trimmed by 0 bases and 4 bases, with 16 bases remaining between them. Germline CDR1 and CDR2: DFQATT and SNEGSKA (reference sequence). The CDR3 is made up of 16 amino acids. CDR3 in DNA: TGCAGTGCTAGAGATCCCCGGGGTAGGACAAATCAGCCCCAGCATTTT. It is translated as CSARDPRGRTNQPQHF.